The 9 T cell receptor beta chains given below trace back to one sample, sequenced in a study of T-cell memory formation after mild COVID-19. In TCRdb, the 5' RACE reads were re-called with MiXCR into one record per CDR3 protein. The data hold about 50,000 distinct CDR3 sequences, with approximately 6.6% observed a single time. Sequencing input: PBMCs or a T cell subset sorted from them (not recorded which). The receptors here all came from a man between 18 and 35 years old who had mild COVID-19 (a few samples of this study predate the infection). Cell type and time point are not known.

This clonotype was observed a few times. The chain carries TRBV7-2 and TRBJ2-3; D is unclear. Per the germline V gene, CDR1 is SGHTA and CDR2 is FQGNSA. V lost 8 bases to trimming and J lost 4 bases, with 4 bases between them. The CDR3 contains 10 residues. CDR3: CASLSDTQYF. The CDR3 DNA sequence: TGTGCCAGCCTATCAGATACGCAGTATTTT.

This clonotype was recorded at least ten times. V and J are TRBV12-3 or TRBV12-4 and TRBJ2-1, with TRBD2 matching 12 bases. Trimming at V came to 6 bases and at J to 5 bases, leaving 8 bases not matched to a gene. The CDR3 spans 16 residues. This CDR3 reads CASSRKTSGGNNEQFF. As DNA, the CDR3 is TGTGCCAGCAGCCGAAAGACTAGCGGGGGAAACAATGAGCAGTTCTTC.

This clonotype was detected many times. The rearrangement uses TRBV4-1 and TRBJ2-3, with a possible D match to TRBD2 (7 bases). From germline, CDR1 is MGHRA and CDR2 YSYEKL. This CDR3 region has 14 residues. Trimming removed 1 base at V and 5 bases at J, with 10 bases between. The CDR3: CASSQGRGGDTQYF. The CDR3 DNA follows: TGCGCCAGCAGCCAAGGGAGGGGGGGAGATACGCAGTATTTT.

In its sample, this clonotype was seen a few times. The gene calls are TRBV12-3 or TRBV12-4 and TRBJ1-2; tentative D call: TRBD1 (6 bases). V was trimmed by 5 bases and J by 4 bases, leaving 17 bases between them. This CDR3 has 15 amino acids. The CDR3 protein is CASSDPRGAGYGYTF. The CDR3 DNA follows: TGTGCCAGCAGTGACCCGAGGGGGGCGGGCTATGGCTACACCTTC.

This clonotype has at least ten counts. This chain joins TRBV5-1 and TRBJ2-3; 13 positions agree with TRBD2. Trimming took 4 bases from V and 1 from J; bases not matched to a gene: 6. Germline assignment: CDR1 SGHRS and CDR2 YFSETQ. The CDR3 covers 17 residues. CDR3 sequence (DNA): TGCGCCAGCAGCGGGACTAGCGGGGTCCGGGGCACAGATACGCAGTATTTT. This gives the protein CASSGTSGVRGTDTQYF.

This clonotype was seen only a few times. This chain links TRBV24-1 with TRBJ1-5, with a possible D match to TRBD1 (6 bases). CDR1 and CDR2 from the germline V gene are KGHDR and SFDVKD. CDR3 size: 14 residues. V was trimmed by 4 bases and J by 4 bases, leaving 10 bases between them. The CDR3 loop is CATSEGGGNQPQHF. For the CDR3, the DNA is TGTGCCACCAGTGAAGGGGGAGGTAATCAGCCCCAGCATTTT.

This chain links TRBV10-2 with TRBJ2-3, with 8 bases lining up with TRBD2. This CDR3 spans 14 amino acids. The V gene end was trimmed by 8 bases and the J gene end by 1 base; junction bases not matched to a gene: 5. Germline values: CDR1 WSHSY, CDR2 SAAADI. CDR3 DNA sequence: TGCGCCAGCGGTGTACTAGCGGGCACAGATACGCAGTATTTT. Residues: CASGVLAGTDTQYF.

This clonotype was counted only a few times. The chain combines TRBV5-5 with TRBJ2-5; 11 nucleotides match TRBD2. The germline gives CDR1 SGHKS, CDR2 YYEKEE (reference sequence). The CDR3 extends over 15 amino acids. Trimming took 1 base from V and 5 from J; bases not matched to a gene: 4. CDR3 nucleotide sequence: TGTGCCAGCAGCTTGTTTAGCGGGGGGGCCGAGACCCAGTACTTC. Encoded protein: CASSLFSGGAETQYF.

The chain has TRBV7-8 and TRBJ1-5, with 7 bases lining up with TRBD1. This CDR3 has 18 residues. V shed 7 bases and J 5 bases; nucleotides not matched to a gene: 20. CDR1 SGHVS and CDR2 FQNEAQ come from the germline V gene. CDR3 residues: CASTPGRGRNRGYQPQHF. The DNA for the CDR3 is TGTGCCAGCACCCCAGGTCGTGGCCGGAACAGGGGATATCAGCCCCAGCATTTT. The whole variable domain, filled in from reference TRBV7-8 and TRBJ1-5, reads GAGVSQSPRYKVAKRGQDVALRCDPISGHVSLFWYQQALGQGPEFLTYFQNEAQLDKSGLPSDRFFAERPEGSVSTLKIQRTQQEDSAVYLCASTPGRGRNRGYQPQHFGDGTRLSIL.